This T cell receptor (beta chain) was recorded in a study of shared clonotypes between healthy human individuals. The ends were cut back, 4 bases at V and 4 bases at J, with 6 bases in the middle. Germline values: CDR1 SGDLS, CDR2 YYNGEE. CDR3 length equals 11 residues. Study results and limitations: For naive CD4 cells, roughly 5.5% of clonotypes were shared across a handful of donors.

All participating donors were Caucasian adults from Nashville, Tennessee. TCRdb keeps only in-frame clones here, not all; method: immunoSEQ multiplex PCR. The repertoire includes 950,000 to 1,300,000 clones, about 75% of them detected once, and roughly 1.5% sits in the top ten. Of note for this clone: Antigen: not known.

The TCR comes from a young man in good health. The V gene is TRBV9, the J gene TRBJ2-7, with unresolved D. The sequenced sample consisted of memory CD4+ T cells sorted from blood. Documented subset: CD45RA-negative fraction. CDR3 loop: CASSSGYEQYF. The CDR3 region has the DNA TGTGCCAGCAGCTCTGGGTACGAGCAGTACTTC.